These 28 T cell receptor beta chains share one sample of origin, sequenced in a study of shared clonotypes between healthy human individuals. TCRdb's copy holds only in-frame clones and misses some; the assay was immunoSEQ multiplex PCR. The sample has about 490,000 clones, around 85% seen once. The sequencing input was PBMCs. These receptors all stem from a woman aged 35 to 49 in good health. Some clones in this sample may be carry-over from other donors' samples.

J is TRBJ1-1 and V is TRBV29-1, with a tentative D call TRBD1 (5 bases). Germline V lookup: CDR1 SQVTM, CDR2 ANQGSEA. Deletions cut 7 bases from V and 1 base from J, with 13 bases between. The CDR3 totals 13 residues. This CDR3 is CSARGPTNTEAFF. Here the CDR3 DNA reads TGCAGCGCCCGGGGACCTACGAACACTGAAGCTTTCTTT.

For the CDR3, the DNA is TGTGCCAGCACATCACGCGCCTACGAGCAGTACTTC. Its translation is CASTSRAYEQYF. The V and J genes are TRBV6-6 and TRBJ2-7; D is unclear. The CDR3 loop spans 12 amino acids. The V end was cut by 7 bases, the J end by 2 bases, with 9 bases between. The germline V gene encodes CDR1 MNHNY and CDR2 SVGAGI (reference sequence).

The rearrangement uses TRBV7-3 and TRBJ2-1, with 8 bases aligning to TRBD1. CDR3 length: 20 amino acids. V lost 3 bases, J lost 0 bases, and 16 bases stayed unmatched. Germline-derived CDR1 and CDR2 are SGHTA and FQGTGA. The CDR3: CASSLRPGTGVPSSYNEQFF. The CDR3 nucleotides read TGTGCCAGCAGCTTGAGGCCCGGGACAGGTGTTCCCAGCTCCTACAATGAGCAGTTCTTC.

CDR3 nucleotide sequence: TGTGCCAGCAGCTTAGGACTAGCGGGAGGGTATAGCGAGCAGTACTTC. Encoded protein: CASSLGLAGGYSEQYF. The rearrangement uses TRBV7-6 and TRBJ2-7, with TRBD2 identical over 14 bases. Germline CDR1 and CDR2: SGHVS and FNYEAQ. V lost 1 base and J lost 6; bases outside the gene matches: 5. This CDR3 spans 16 amino acids. Full variable domain (missing parts from reference TRBV7-6 and TRBJ2-7): GAGVSQSPRYKVTKRGQDVALRCDPISGHVSLYWYRQALGQGPEFLTYFNYEAQQDKSGLPNDRFSAERPEGSISTLTIQRTEQRDSAMYRCASSLGLAGGYSEQYFGPGTRLTVT.

With respect to this clone: With a far larger clone one base away, a read error is the likely cause. The chain couples TRBV6-5 to TRBJ1-3; possible D gene TRBD1, 5 bases. The CDR3 has 15 amino acids. Germline V gene lookup returns CDR1 MNHEY and CDR2 SVGAGI. The CDR3 sequence: CASSYGQGAGSTIYF. In DNA form, the CDR3 reads TGTGCCAGCAGTTACGGTCAGGGAGCCGGAAGCACCATATATTTT.

This chain connects TRBV30 to TRBJ1-2; D call uncertain. Germline CDR1 and CDR2: GTSNPN and SVGIG (reference sequence). The V end was cut by 5 bases, the J end by 3 bases, with 7 bases between. CDR3 length: 11 amino acids. CDR3 sequence: CAWGSDYGYTF. The DNA of the CDR3 is TGTGCCTGGGGAAGTGACTATGGCTACACCTTC.

For this clone: Germline is not matched at one junction end, which may reflect a read error. The chain combines TRBV7-9 with TRBJ2-3; TRBD1 matches at 9 bases. The CDR3 totals 16 residues. Looked up from germline, CDR1 is SEHNR and CDR2 is FQNEAQ (reference sequence). This CDR3 reads CASSPNPGTGSDTQYF. CDR3 bases: TGCGCCAGCAGCCCGAACCCCGGGACAGGGTCAGATACGCAGTATTTT.

This clone showed up just a few times. Only one base separates this from a far larger clonotype, so it likely reflects a read error. A read error is likely, as this CDR3 ends without the conserved phenylalanine or tryptophan. The chain carries TRBV5-8 and TRBJ1-5; D is unresolved. Germline V gene lookup returns CDR1 SGHTS and CDR2 YDEGEE. The CDR3 is 15 residues long. V shed 0 bases and J shed 1 base, with 8 bases lying between them. The CDR3 sequence: CASSLGTWSNQPQHL. For the CDR3, the DNA is TGTGCCAGCAGCTTGGGGACCTGGAGCAATCAGCCCCAGCATCTT.

The chain has TRBV5-4 and TRBJ2-3, with D tentatively TRBD2 (6 bases). This CDR3 has 15 amino acids. V was trimmed by 4 bases and J by 2 bases, leaving 14 bases between them. The germline CDR1 and CDR2 sequences are SGHNT and YYREEE (reference sequence). The CDR3 nucleotides read TGTGCCAGCAGCGGTGTTTTGCGGGACACAGATACGCAGTATTTT. It encodes CASSGVLRDTDTQYF. The entire variable domain, with the rest obtained from reference TRBV5-4 and TRBJ2-3, is as follows: ETGVTQSPTHLIKTRGQQVTLRCSSQSGHNTVSWYQQALGQGPQFIFQYYREEENGRGNFPPRFSGLQFPNYSSELNVNALELDDSALYLCASSGVLRDTDTQYFGPGTRLTVL.

The gene calls are TRBV5-1 and TRBJ1-4; perhaps TRBD1 as D (6 bases). The CDR3 covers 15 residues. Looked up from germline, CDR1 is SGHRS and CDR2 is YFSETQ. V shed 4 bases and J shed 8 bases, with 18 bases lying between them. The CDR3 sequence is CASSGEGHGGEKLFF. The CDR3 DNA is TGCGCCAGCAGCGGGGAGGGACACGGAGGAGAAAAACTGTTTTTT.

As concerns this clone: Only one base separates this from a far larger clonotype, so it likely reflects a read error. DNA for the CDR3: TGTGCCAGCAGTGAACAGGGAATTACGAACATCGGGGAGCTGTTTTTT. Encoded protein: CASSEQGITNIGELFF. The V gene is TRBV2, the J gene TRBJ2-2, with D possibly matching TRBD1 (5 bases). There are 16 residues in the CDR3. Looked up from germline, CDR1 is SNHLY and CDR2 is FYNNEI.

This chain joins TRBV21-1 and TRBJ1-2. TRBV21-1 is deemed a pseudogene. The CDR3 is made up of 15 amino acids. The CDR3 nucleotides read TGTGCCAGCAGCAAAGAGGCTGCCGGGGGTGAGGGCTACACCTTC. Its translation: CASSKEAAGGEGYTF.

The V and J genes are TRBV5-4 and TRBJ1-5; 9 positions agree with TRBD1. CDR1 is SGHNT, CDR2 YYREEE, per germline (reference sequence). The CDR3 contains 18 residues. J gave up 0 bases and V 2 bases, and 9 bases lay outside the gene matches. The CDR3 sequence is CASSLGQGTAYSNQPQHF. The CDR3 nucleotides read TGTGCCAGCAGCTTAGGACAGGGGACGGCTTATAGCAATCAGCCCCAGCATTTT.

The rearrangement joins TRBV5-6 to TRBJ2-5, with a possible D match to TRBD2 (5 bases). CDR3 length: 14 amino acids. Germline V gives CDR1 SGHDT, CDR2 YYEEEE. With 3 bases removed from V and 4 bases from J, the gap between germline ends came to 13 bases. CDR3 region: CASSYGVGVETQYF. The DNA of the CDR3 is TGTGCCAGCAGCTACGGGGTGGGTGTAGAGACCCAGTACTTC.

The rearrangement uses TRBV28 and TRBJ2-7; TRBD1 is a possible D gene (6 bases). CDR3 length: 14 amino acids. V was cut by 5 bases and J by 5 bases, with 16 bases left in between. Germline values: CDR1 MDHEN, CDR2 SYDVKM. CDR3 sequence reads: CASSPPGRGHEQYF. The CDR3 nucleotides are TGTGCCAGCAGTCCCCCCGGCAGGGGCCACGAGCAGTACTTC. Looking up the rest from reference TRBV28 and TRBJ2-7 gives the full variable domain: DVKVTQSSRYLVKRTGEKVFLECVQDMDHENMFWYRQDPGLGLRLIYFSYDVKMKEKGDIPEGYSVSREKKERFSLILESASTNQTSMYLCASSPPGRGHEQYFGPGTRLTVT.

V and J are TRBV28 and TRBJ2-7; 14 nucleotides align to TRBD2. The J call may be incorrect, as the DNA end agrees better with TRBJ2-1. CDR1 is MDHEN, CDR2 SYDVKM, per germline. CDR3 length: 15 amino acids. CDR3 sequence: CASMETSGRADEQFF. The CDR3 bases are TGTGCCAGCATGGAGACTAGCGGGAGGGCTGATGAGCAGTTCTTC.

This sequence joins TRBV7-6 and TRBJ2-2; D may be TRBD1 (6 bases). CDR3 size: 14 residues. Deletions cut 4 bases from V and 0 bases from J, with 6 bases between. The germline V gene encodes CDR1 SGHVS and CDR2 FNYEAQ. The chain's CDR3 is CASSWGPNTGELFF. In nucleotides, the CDR3 is TGTGCCAGCAGCTGGGGGCCGAACACCGGGGAGCTGTTTTTT. Together with reference TRBV7-6 and TRBJ2-2, the CDR3 gives the full variable domain: GAGVSQSPRYKVTKRGQDVALRCDPISGHVSLYWYRQALGQGPEFLTYFNYEAQQDKSGLPNDRFSAERPEGSISTLTIQRTEQRDSAMYRCASSWGPNTGELFFGEGSRLTVL.

This clone has only one observation. The chain joins TRBV9 to TRBJ2-7; 10 bases match TRBD2. CDR3 length: 15 residues. V trimming: 1 base; J trimming: 4 bases; junction bases outside the gene matches: 5. Germline V gives CDR1 SGDLS, CDR2 YYNGEE. CDR3 loop: CASSVSSGREYEQYF. The CDR3 DNA follows: TGTGCCAGCAGCGTATCCAGCGGGAGGGAATACGAGCAGTACTTC.

The chain recombines TRBV15 with TRBJ1-2; D gene ambiguous. CDR1 is LNHNV and CDR2 is YYDKDF in the germline V gene (reference sequence). The CDR3 runs 15 residues. Between the trimmed V and J ends, which lost 0 bases and 7 bases, there was a span of 15 bases. DNA of the CDR3: TGTGCCACCAGCAGAGATTTTCGAGATCGGAGTGGCTACACCTTC. It encodes CATSRDFRDRSGYTF.

Concerning this clone: The same CDR3 also results from other DNA sequences found in this sample. This chain joins TRBV25-1 and TRBJ2-5; D gene uncertain. This CDR3 comprises 14 residues. From germline, CDR1 is MGHDK and CDR2 SYGVNS. V lost 0 bases to trimming and J lost 5 bases, with 10 bases between them. CDR3 residues: CASSEYGGQETQYF. CDR3 coding DNA: TGTGCCAGCAGTGAATATGGTGGGCAGGAGACCCAGTACTTC.

A remark on this clone: Other DNA sequences of this sample code for an identical CDR3. This sequence joins TRBV30 and TRBJ2-7; no definite D call. The CDR3 sequence is 11 residues long. Germline V gives CDR1 GTSNPN, CDR2 SVGIG (reference sequence). The V and J ends lost 4 bases and 1 base respectively, with 5 bases between them. The CDR3 sequence is CAWTDSYEQYF. As DNA, the CDR3 is TGTGCCTGGACAGATTCCTACGAGCAGTACTTC.

The rearrangement joins TRBV6-1 to TRBJ2-7; D perhaps matches TRBD2 (6 bases). V was trimmed by 9 bases and J by 6 bases, leaving 21 bases between them. The germline V gene encodes CDR1 MNHNS and CDR2 SASEGT. The CDR3 extends over 14 amino acids. CDR3 residues: CASSGLGGASEQYF. The DNA of the CDR3 is TGTGCCAGTTCAGGACTCGGAGGGGCCTCCGAGCAGTACTTC.

To note about this clone: At one boundary the junction diverges from the germline segment, which might be a read error. CDR3 nucleotide sequence: TGCGCCAGCAGCTCAAGGGGACTGACTGAACATTTT. Translating it yields CASSSRGLTEHF. The chain employs TRBV5-1 and TRBJ2-3; maybe TRBD2 (6 bases). The V gene's germline CDR1 is SGHRS and CDR2 YFSETQ. This CDR3 is built from 12 residues. Looking up the rest from reference TRBV5-1 and TRBJ2-3 gives the full variable domain: KAGVTQTPRYLIKTRGQQVTLSCSPISGHRSVSWYQQTPGQGLQFLFEYFSETQRNKGNFPGRFSGRQFSNSRSEMNVSTLELGDSALYLCASSSRGLTEHFGPGTRLTVL.

A note on this clone: This likely stems from a read error, as it lies one base from a far larger clone. The chain uses TRBV11-2 and TRBJ1-1; TRBD1 is a possible D gene (6 bases). The CDR3 loop spans 14 amino acids. The V gene's germline CDR1 is SGHAT and CDR2 FQNNGV. The CDR3 reads CASGLGRTEPEAFF. The CDR3 coding sequence is TGTGCCAGCGGCTTAGGTCGGACAGAGCCTGAAGCTTTCTTT.

This chain connects TRBV5-1 to TRBJ2-7; 9 nucleotides match TRBD2. This CDR3 contains 18 residues. V lost 0 bases and J lost 0; bases outside the gene matches: 10. CDR1 is SGHRS and CDR2 is YFSETQ in the germline V gene. As DNA, the CDR3 is TGCGCCAGCAGCTTGGGGGGGCGACTAGCGGCGAGCTCCTACGAGCAGTACTTC. It encodes CASSLGGRLAASSYEQYF.

The chain has TRBV7-9 and TRBJ2-6; no definite D call. V was trimmed by 5 bases and J by 1 base, leaving 9 bases between them. The germline CDR1 and CDR2 sequences are SEHNR and FQNEAQ (reference sequence). The CDR3 sequence is 15 residues long. Here the CDR3 reads CASSRIGSGANVLTF. The CDR3 DNA follows: TGTGCCAGCAGCCGCATCGGGTCTGGGGCCAACGTCCTGACTTTC.

The CDR3 sequence is CASSDLRGEQYF. The CDR3 DNA sequence: TGTGCCAGCAGTGACTTAAGGGGCGAGCAGTACTTC. V is TRBV6-4 and J is TRBJ2-7; perhaps TRBD1 as D (5 bases). V lost 1 base and J lost 6, with 7 bases in between. Germline CDR1 reads MRHNA; CDR2 reads SNTAGT. The CDR3 loop spans 12 amino acids.

Concerning this clone: Possible read error: a much larger clone is one base away. V usage is TRBV27 and J usage is TRBJ2-7; a possible D gene is TRBD1 (7 bases). Between the trimmed V and J ends, which lost 10 bases and 0 bases, there was a span of 22 bases. Germline loops: CDR1 MNHEY, CDR2 SMNVEV (reference sequence). CDR3 length: 16 residues. The CDR3 DNA reads as TGTGCCAACAGCCCCACGCCAGGGGGGAGCTCCTACGAGCAGTACTTC. Protein: CANSPTPGGSSYEQYF.